These 16 T cell receptor beta chains originate from one sample sequenced in a study of shared clonotypes between healthy human individuals. Here immunoSEQ multiplex PCR was the method, and the copy in TCRdb shows in-frame clones only, minus some. The sample shows 2,100,000 or so clones, about 94% of them seen only once. The specimen sequenced was naive CD4+ T cells sorted from blood. Subset given: CD45RA+ positively selected. The receptors here all came from a man aged 18-30 years in good health.

J is TRBJ1-1 and V is TRBV7-9; D is ambiguous. Germline loops: CDR1 SEHNR, CDR2 FQNEAQ (reference sequence). The CDR3 spans 17 residues. Trimming pared 5 bases from V and 4 bases from J, leaving 23 bases between. This CDR3 is CASSPPWTGSGGTEAFF. The DNA for the CDR3 is TGTGCCAGCAGCCCGCCTTGGACCGGGAGCGGAGGCACTGAAGCTTTCTTT.

The rearrangement uses TRBV6-6 and TRBJ1-5, with a tentative D call TRBD1 (5 bases). The V and J ends lost 2 bases and 9 bases respectively, with 11 bases between them. This CDR3 spans 13 amino acids. Germline loops: CDR1 MNHNY, CDR2 SVGAGI (reference sequence). The CDR3 DNA is TGTGCCAGCAGTTACAGCGGGACTCCGCCCCAGCATTTT. It specifies CASSYSGTPPQHF.

V is TRBV19 and J is TRBJ2-2; 8 positions agree with TRBD2. In germline, CDR1 is LNHDA, CDR2 SQIVND (reference sequence). This CDR3 comprises 16 residues. V shed 4 bases and J 5 bases; nucleotides not matched to a gene: 9. CDR3 DNA: TGTGCCAGTAGTACCCAAAGCGGGGGCGGGACCGGGGAGCTGTTTTTT. It yields the protein CASSTQSGGGTGELFF.

The genes are TRBV21-1 and TRBJ2-1. TRBV21-1 is deemed a pseudogene. This CDR3 region has 11 residues. DNA for the CDR3: TGTGCCAGCAGGAAGATCTATGAGCAGTTCTTC. It codes for CASRKIYEQFF.

This chain joins TRBV6-6 and TRBJ2-7; the D gene is possibly TRBD1 (7 bases). Trimming removed 1 base at V and 4 bases at J, with 11 bases between. Looked up from germline, CDR1 is MNHNY and CDR2 is SVGAGI (reference sequence). There are 14 residues in the CDR3. CDR3 sequence (DNA): TGTGCCAGCAGTTACTACAGGGGACTTTACGAGCAGTACTTC. It specifies CASSYYRGLYEQYF.

The chain uses TRBV29-1 and TRBJ2-5; no firm D call. Trimming pared 2 bases from V and 2 bases from J, leaving 9 bases between. The CDR3 is made up of 13 amino acids. The germline V gene has CDR1 SQVTM and CDR2 ANQGSEA. Here the CDR3 reads CSVETWQQETQYF. The CDR3 bases are TGCAGCGTTGAAACTTGGCAGCAAGAGACCCAGTACTTC.

This clone showed up just once. The V and J genes are TRBV7-9 and TRBJ1-2; TRBD1 might be the D (6 bases). The CDR3 length is 13 residues. The V and J ends lost 5 bases and 9 bases respectively, with 16 bases between them. Germline V CDR1 and CDR2: SEHNR, FQNEAQ (reference sequence). The CDR3 coding sequence is TGTGCCAGCAGCCCTACAGGGTCCCCCAGCTACACCTTC. Translating it yields CASSPTGSPSYTF.

The chain recombines TRBV2 with TRBJ1-5; D possibly corresponds to TRBD1 (5 bases). The CDR3 totals 14 residues. V was clipped by 6 bases and J by 4 bases, with 13 bases between them. Germline assignment: CDR1 SNHLY and CDR2 FYNNEI. The CDR3 loop is CASSPGTQNQPQHF. The DNA for the CDR3 is TGTGCCAGCAGCCCCGGGACCCAGAATCAGCCCCAGCATTTT.

V and J are TRBV28 and TRBJ1-1; TRBD1 matches at 8 bases. The CDR3 runs to 15 residues. Germline loops: CDR1 MDHEN, CDR2 SYDVKM. V gave up 3 bases and J gave up 6 bases; unmatched junction bases: 9. The CDR3 DNA sequence: TGTGCCAGCAGTTTTTCCAGGACAGGGACCCCTGAAGCTTTCTTT. Translation: CASSFSRTGTPEAFF.

The chain has TRBV19 and TRBJ2-7; 9 nucleotides line up with TRBD2. CDR3 length: 14 amino acids. The germline gives CDR1 LNHDA, CDR2 SQIVND (reference sequence). Trimming removed 0 bases from V and 6 bases from J; junction bases left unmatched: 3. The CDR3 region has the DNA TGTGCCAGTAGTATAGAGCCAGCGGGAGGCGAGCAGTACTTC. Its translation is CASSIEPAGGEQYF.

The chain is built from TRBV5-1 and TRBJ2-1, with 7 positions matching TRBD2. CDR1 SGHRS and CDR2 YFSETQ come from the germline V gene. Trimming took 2 bases from V and 6 from J; bases not matched to a gene: 8. This CDR3 region has 15 residues. CDR3 nucleotide sequence: TGCGCCAGCAGCTTATCCGCGGGAGAGGTCAATGAGCAGTTCTTC. Translated: CASSLSAGEVNEQFF.

As to this clone: Within the sample, other DNA sequences also encode this same CDR3. The chain uses TRBV18 and TRBJ2-6; D call uncertain. In germline, CDR1 is KGHSH, CDR2 LQKENI. The CDR3 is 16 residues long. V lost 4 bases, J lost 2 bases, and 12 bases lay in between. The CDR3 DNA reads TGTGCCAGCTCACACCCGGGTGGGGCTGGGGCCAACGTCCTGACTTTC. Translation gives CASSHPGGAGANVLTF.

The chain is built from TRBV11-2 and TRBJ2-2, with TRBD2 identical over 10 bases. The CDR3 runs 15 residues. Germline CDR1 and CDR2: SGHAT and FQNNGV. The V gene end was trimmed by 5 bases and the J gene end by 5 bases; junction bases not matched to a gene: 5. CDR3 residues: CASSPGLASTGELFF. The CDR3 DNA is TGTGCCAGCAGCCCGGGACTAGCGAGTACCGGGGAGCTGTTTTTT.

J is TRBJ2-7 and V is TRBV7-9; TRBD1 is a possible D gene (7 bases). Trimming cost V 5 bases and J 3 bases, with 14 bases left between them. This CDR3 contains 14 residues. Per germline, CDR1 SEHNR and CDR2 FQNEAQ (reference sequence). The CDR3 DNA follows: TGTGCCAGCAGCCGGCGACAGGGAGGCTACGAGCAGTACTTC. It codes for CASSRRQGGYEQYF.

The chain joins TRBV18 to TRBJ2-2; 9 nucleotides match TRBD1. Germline assignment: CDR1 KGHSH and CDR2 LQKENI. This CDR3 region has 16 residues. J was trimmed by 2 bases and V by 3 bases; bases with no gene match: 4. Here the CDR3 reads CASSPAGQGNTGELFF. The CDR3 nucleotides are TGTGCCAGCTCACCGGCGGGACAGGGTAACACCGGGGAGCTGTTTTTT. The full variable domain, in which reference TRBV18 and TRBJ2-2 provide the parts outside the CDR3, is NAGVMQNPRHLVRRRGQEARLRCSPMKGHSHVYWYRQLPEEGLKFMVYLQKENIIDESGMPKERFSAEFPKEGPSILRIQQVVRGDSAAYFCASSPAGQGNTGELFFGEGSRLTVL.

This clone was detected once. The chain carries TRBV6-6 and TRBJ1-2, with 9 bases identical to TRBD1. Per germline, CDR1 MNHNY and CDR2 SVGAGI (reference sequence). V lost 5 bases, J lost 1 base, and 5 bases stayed unmatched. The length of the CDR3 is 15 residues. CDR3 sequence: CASSARQGVNYGYTF. The DNA of the CDR3 is TGTGCCAGCAGTGCCCGACAGGGGGTTAACTATGGCTACACCTTC.